These 32 T cell receptor beta chains were all obtained from the same sample, sequenced in a study of beta chain features in type 1 diabetes. Every bit of the isolated RNA underwent reverse transcription, so sequencing read expressed TCRB transcripts. Profiling relied on immunoSEQ multiplex PCR, and the TCRdb table lists in-frame clones only, not all of them. This table has over 700,000 clones, about 17% appearing once. The sequenced sample consisted of naive CD4+ T cells from blood. The receptors were sampled from a woman aged 18-35 years in good health.

This clone has more than one count but fewer than ten. The chain employs TRBV5-1 and TRBJ2-5; perhaps TRBD2 as D (5 bases). V dropped 0 bases and J dropped 9 bases, with 6 bases sitting between them. The CDR3 has 11 amino acids. Germline V lookup: CDR1 SGHRS, CDR2 YFSETQ. The CDR3 here is CASSLEEAQYF. The CDR3 region has the DNA TGCGCCAGCAGCTTGGAGGAGGCCCAGTACTTC.

This clone was picked up a small number of times. This chain connects TRBV28 to TRBJ2-2; D is perhaps TRBD1 (5 bases). Trimming removed 7 bases at V and 3 bases at J, with 12 bases between. Germline-derived CDR1 and CDR2 are MDHEN and SYDVKM. This CDR3 is built from 14 residues. CDR3 bases: TGTGCCAGCACCCTCCTACAGGACACCGGGGAGCTGTTTTTT. It specifies CASTLLQDTGELFF.

The chain carries TRBV28 and TRBJ1-5; perhaps TRBD1 as D (5 bases). This CDR3 has 16 residues. V lost 4 bases to trimming and J lost 0 bases, with 13 bases between them. CDR1 is MDHEN and CDR2 is SYDVKM in the germline V gene. The chain's CDR3 is CASSSDRSVSNQPQHF. For the CDR3, the DNA is TGTGCCAGCAGTTCAGACAGATCAGTTAGCAATCAGCCCCAGCATTTT.

In regard to this clone: Other DNA sequences within the sample encode an identical CDR3. The chain is built from TRBV5-1 and TRBJ2-3; D remains ambiguous. V lost 2 bases and J 1 base, leaving 5 bases between the germline ends. CDR3 size: 13 residues. The germline V gene has CDR1 SGHRS and CDR2 YFSETQ. The CDR3 here is CASSLSGTDTQYF. The DNA for the CDR3 is TGCGCCAGCAGCTTATCGGGCACAGATACGCAGTATTTT.

This clone appeared a few times. The CDR3 nucleotides are TGTGCCAGCAGCCCCCGCAGCACTAGCGGGAGGACAGCGACTAGTGAGCAGTTCTTC. Its translation is CASSPRSTSGRTATSEQFF. The chain carries TRBV7-3 and TRBJ2-1; 12 positions agree with TRBD2. There are 19 residues in the CDR3. Unmatched junction bases numbered 20, after V lost 5 bases and J lost 9 bases. Per germline, CDR1 SGHTA and CDR2 FQGTGA.

The chain has TRBV5-4 and TRBJ2-1; TRBD1 might be the D (5 bases). Germline V lookup: CDR1 SGHNT, CDR2 YYREEE (reference sequence). This CDR3 spans 16 amino acids. V was cut by 2 bases and J by 1 base, with 13 bases left in between. CDR3 region: CASSFNPGQSYNEQFF. The CDR3 DNA is TGTGCCAGCAGCTTTAACCCAGGGCAGTCCTACAATGAGCAGTTCTTC. Full variable domain (missing parts from reference TRBV5-4 and TRBJ2-1): ETGVTQSPTHLIKTRGQQVTLRCSSQSGHNTVSWYQQALGQGPQFIFQYYREEENGRGNFPPRFSGLQFPNYSSELNVNALELDDSALYLCASSFNPGQSYNEQFFGPGTRLTVL.

The chain couples TRBV6-5 to TRBJ2-1; the match to TRBD2 covers 11 bases. Germline V gene lookup returns CDR1 MNHEY and CDR2 SVGAGI. V trimming: 6 bases; J trimming: 7 bases; junction bases outside the gene matches: 5. The CDR3 extends over 14 amino acids. The CDR3, as DNA: TGTGCCAGCAGAATAGCGGGAGGGTCGAATGAGCAGTTCTTC. The encoded protein is CASRIAGGSNEQFF.

The chain combines TRBV10-2 with TRBJ2-1; D may be TRBD1 (6 bases). The CDR3 consists of 11 residues. Germline-derived CDR1 and CDR2 are WSHSY and SAAADI. This CDR3 is CASRDNNEQFF. For the CDR3, the DNA is TGCGCAAGCCGGGACAACAATGAGCAGTTCTTC.

This clone has a handful of counts. The rearrangement links TRBV7-8 to TRBJ2-1; D perhaps matches TRBD2 (5 bases). Between the trimmed V and J ends, which lost 0 bases and 6 bases, there was a span of 12 bases. The CDR3 has 15 residues. Germline V lookup: CDR1 SGHVS, CDR2 FQNEAQ. CDR3 protein: CASSLATRRSNEQFF. The DNA for the CDR3 is TGTGCCAGCAGCTTAGCGACGCGGAGGAGCAATGAGCAGTTCTTC.

This clone appeared a few times. The genes are TRBV27 and TRBJ2-3; D may correspond to TRBD1 or TRBD2 (5 bases each). V lost 1 base and J lost 0, with 8 bases in between. In germline, CDR1 is MNHEY, CDR2 SMNVEV (reference sequence). This CDR3 is built from 15 residues. The DNA for the CDR3 is TGTGCCAGCAGTTTATTGGGGGTTAGCACAGATACGCAGTATTTT. Its translation: CASSLLGVSTDTQYF.

This clone turned up a few times. The V call is TRBV21-1, the J call TRBJ2-3; the D segment call TRBD1 is taken from the table without a DNA check. TRBV21-1 is noted as a pseudogene. The CDR3 sequence is 17 residues long. The CDR3 sequence is CASSSFPGTPSTDTQYF. The CDR3, as DNA: TGTGCCAGCAGCTCCTTCCCCGGGACACCTAGCACAGATACGCAGTATTTT.

Regarding this clone: Other DNA sequences in this sample translate to the same CDR3. The V call is TRBV2, the J call TRBJ2-2, with TRBD1 identical over 7 bases. Per the germline V gene, CDR1 is SNHLY and CDR2 is FYNNEI. The trim removed 6 bases at V and 2 bases at J, leaving 3 bases unmatched. This CDR3 is built from 14 residues. The CDR3 region is CASSGTANTGELFF. In DNA, the CDR3 is TGTGCCAGCAGCGGGACAGCCAACACCGGGGAGCTGTTTTTT.

This chain joins TRBV19 and TRBJ2-2, with 9 nucleotides matching TRBD1. CDR3 length equals 15 residues. Germline loops: CDR1 LNHDA, CDR2 SQIVND (reference sequence). Trimming took 3 bases from V and 4 from J; bases not matched to a gene: 3. The CDR3, as DNA: TGTGCCAGTAGTATCGGGGACAGGGCCACCGGGGAGCTGTTTTTT. Protein product: CASSIGDRATGELFF.

V is TRBV20-1 and J is TRBJ2-7; TRBD1 matches at 7 bases. CDR1 is DFQATT and CDR2 is SNEGSKA in the germline V gene (reference sequence). There are 11 residues in the CDR3. Germline trimming cut 6 bases from V and 6 bases from J; bases unmatched to any gene: 5. CDR3 residues: CSAKGTAEQYF. As DNA, the CDR3 is TGCAGTGCGAAAGGGACAGCCGAGCAGTACTTC.

This clone has a handful of counts. This chain connects TRBV28 to TRBJ1-2, with D possibly matching TRBD1 (5 bases). The CDR3 totals 16 residues. V lost 5 bases and J 2 bases, leaving 18 bases between the germline ends. Germline CDR1 reads MDHEN; CDR2 reads SYDVKM. CDR3 bases: TGTGCCAGCAGTCCCGGGCATGCATGGGGGAACTATGGCTACACCTTC. It specifies CASSPGHAWGNYGYTF.

The chain carries TRBV29-1 and TRBJ2-3; TRBD1 or TRBD2 may be the D gene (6 bases each). CDR3 size: 16 residues. Trimming removed 5 bases at V and 2 bases at J, with 20 bases between. Germline assignment: CDR1 SQVTM and CDR2 ANQGSEA. The DNA of the CDR3 is TGCAGCGTTCTCCGGGGGCCCCTGGTGATCACAGATACGCAGTATTTT. It yields the protein CSVLRGPLVITDTQYF.

CDR3 region: CASSQEETQYF. CDR3 coding DNA: TGTGCCAGCAGCCAAGAGGAGACCCAGTACTTC. The rearrangement uses TRBV14 and TRBJ2-5; D is undetermined. The V end was cut by 0 bases, the J end by 5 bases, with 1 base between. Germline CDR1 and CDR2: SGHDN and FVKESK. The CDR3 loop spans 11 amino acids. The variable domain in full, completed from reference TRBV14 and TRBJ2-5, reads EAGVTQFPSHSVIEKGQTVTLRCDPISGHDNLYWYRRVMGKEIKFLLHFVKESKQDESGMPNNRFLAERTGGTYSTLKVQPAELEDSGVYFCASSQEETQYFGPGTRLLVL.

About this clone: At the DNA level, this CDR3 is encoded by other sequences in the same sample as well. V gene TRBV27 combines with J gene TRBJ1-5; 7 bases map to TRBD1. In germline, CDR1 is MNHEY, CDR2 SMNVEV (reference sequence). This CDR3 has 14 residues. The V gene end was trimmed by 5 bases and the J gene end by 6 bases; junction bases not matched to a gene: 7. CDR3 bases: TGTGCCAGCAGTCTCCGACAGGGCAGTCAGCCCCAGCATTTT. Translating gives CASSLRQGSQPQHF.

This clone was seen a handful of times. The chain has TRBV28 and TRBJ1-2; TRBD1 agrees at 7 bases. CDR1 and CDR2 from the germline V gene are MDHEN and SYDVKM. Trimming at V came to 3 bases and at J to 2 bases, leaving 3 bases not matched to a gene. The length of the CDR3 is 14 residues. The CDR3 loop reads CASSFEDRNYGYTF. Here the CDR3 DNA reads TGTGCCAGCAGTTTCGAGGACAGGAACTATGGCTACACCTTC.

The J gene is TRBJ1-2, the V gene TRBV2, with TRBD1 matching over 9 bases. CDR1 SNHLY and CDR2 FYNNEI come from the germline V gene. The CDR3 extends over 15 amino acids. The ends lost 8 bases at V and 2 bases at J; junction bases unmatched: 9. The CDR3: CASGDRVLGNYGYTF. The CDR3 coding sequence is TGTGCCAGCGGGGACAGGGTTTTGGGGAACTATGGCTACACCTTC.

This clone was detected a few times. In DNA, the CDR3 is TGCGCCAGCAGCCAAGAGGGTTTTACAGCCAATGGCTACACCTTC. Residues: CASSQEGFTANGYTF. The chain carries TRBV4-3 and TRBJ1-2; no clear D. Per germline, CDR1 LGHNA and CDR2 YSLEER. The CDR3 has 15 amino acids. The V and J ends lost 0 bases and 6 bases respectively, with 14 bases between them.

The chain uses TRBV6-5 and TRBJ1-1, with D unresolved. This CDR3 has 14 residues. Germline V gene lookup returns CDR1 MNHEY and CDR2 SVGAGI. The germline V and J ends were trimmed by 2 bases and 1 base, with 8 bases remaining between them. This CDR3 reads CASSYEGRNTEAFF. DNA of the CDR3: TGTGCCAGCAGTTACGAAGGGCGGAACACTGAAGCTTTCTTT.

This clone was seen a few times. This rearrangement joins TRBV7-2 to TRBJ2-2; 8 bases are shared with TRBD1. Germline-derived CDR1 and CDR2 are SGHTA and FQGNSA. J was trimmed by 7 bases and V by 5 bases; bases with no gene match: 6. The CDR3 runs to 14 residues. CDR3 sequence: CASSHSRGLGELFF. CDR3 DNA: TGTGCCAGCAGCCATAGCAGGGGGCTCGGGGAGCTGTTTTTT.

This chain joins TRBV18 and TRBJ1-5; 7 bases are shared with TRBD1. The CDR3 runs 15 residues. After removal of 3 bases from V and 5 bases from J, the junction contained 7 bases not matched to a gene. Germline V gene sequence: CDR1 KGHSH, CDR2 LQKENI. The CDR3 coding sequence is TGTGCCAGCTCACCGACAGGGATGACGGATCAGCCCCAGCATTTT. It yields the protein CASSPTGMTDQPQHF.

This clone has only a few counts. The V call is TRBV5-6, the J call TRBJ2-6; maybe TRBD1 (5 bases). Trimming stripped 4 bases from V and 0 bases from J, with 11 bases between. The CDR3 has 16 amino acids. The V gene's germline CDR1 is SGHDT and CDR2 YYEEEE. CDR3 in DNA: TGTGCCAGCAGCCCCCCAGGGAACTCTGGGGCCAACGTCCTGACTTTC. It encodes CASSPPGNSGANVLTF.

The chain has TRBV4-3 and TRBJ2-1; TRBD2 matches at 7 bases. J gave up 3 bases and V 0 bases, and 5 bases lay outside the gene matches. Germline V lookup: CDR1 LGHNA, CDR2 YSLEER. This CDR3 has 16 amino acids. The CDR3 reads CASSQEAGIGYNEQFF. In DNA form, the CDR3 reads TGCGCCAGCAGCCAAGAAGCGGGAATCGGCTACAATGAGCAGTTCTTC.

The V call is TRBV7-9, the J call TRBJ1-2; D is unclear. Germline V gene data show CDR1 as SEHNR and CDR2 as FQNEAQ (reference sequence). The CDR3 totals 12 residues. V lost 5 bases to trimming and J lost 7 bases, with 11 bases between them. CDR3 in DNA: TGTGCCAGCAGCAACGCGCCGACTGGCTACACCTTC. This encodes CASSNAPTGYTF.

This clone was counted only a few times. This chain uses TRBV6-6 with TRBJ1-1; tentative D call: TRBD1 (6 bases). CDR3 length equals 13 residues. Trimming stripped 7 bases from V and 6 bases from J, with 15 bases between. The germline CDR1 and CDR2 sequences are MNHNY and SVGAGI (reference sequence). Here the CDR3 reads CASILDRTAEAFF. DNA for the CDR3: TGTGCCAGCATCCTGGATCGGACAGCTGAAGCTTTCTTT.

This clone was picked up a small number of times. The chain has TRBV6-6 and TRBJ1-3; D is unresolved. This CDR3 is built from 15 residues. The germline V gene encodes CDR1 MNHNY and CDR2 SVGAGI (reference sequence). V dropped 0 bases and J dropped 2 bases, with 8 bases sitting between them. The CDR3 DNA is TGTGCCAGCAGTTACTCGGAGGCGCCTGGAAACACCATATATTTT. It yields the protein CASSYSEAPGNTIYF.

The V call is TRBV19, the J call TRBJ2-5, with D perhaps matching TRBD1 (8 bases). Trimming removed 5 bases at V and 3 bases at J, with 31 bases between. Per germline, CDR1 LNHDA and CDR2 SQIVND (reference sequence). The CDR3 loop spans 20 amino acids. The DNA for the CDR3 is TGTGCCAGTAGTTCTCAGGACAGGGCTCTCCTAGCGGAGGGGAAAGAGACCCAGTACTTC. Encoded protein: CASSSQDRALLAEGKETQYF.

The chain combines TRBV21-1 with TRBJ2-3; the listed D gene, TRBD1, was not tested against the DNA. TRBV21-1 is noted as a pseudogene. The CDR3 covers 18 residues. This CDR3 is CASSKIGTGGDGTDTQYF. Here the CDR3 DNA reads TGTGCCAGCAGCAAAATCGGGACAGGGGGCGACGGCACAGATACGCAGTATTTT.

The chain recombines TRBV27 with TRBJ2-7, with TRBD2 matching over 10 bases. Germline CDR1 is MNHEY and CDR2 is SMNVEV (reference sequence). The CDR3 runs to 15 residues. J lost 2 bases, V lost 9 bases, and 10 bases had no gene match. The CDR3 sequence: CASRHTGTSAYEQYF. CDR3 bases: TGTGCCAGTAGACATACCGGGACTAGCGCCTACGAGCAGTACTTC.